This entry lists 17 T cell receptor beta chains sequenced from one sample in a study of T cell responses to AZD1222 COVID-19 vaccine. Generated by immunoSEQ multiplex PCR, the TCRdb table keeps only in-frame clones and is missing some. Here the sample spans fewer than 200,000 clones, 92% being singletons. Source: peripheral blood, taken on day 0 of AZD1222 vaccination. These receptors were collected from an adult in good health.

The chain has TRBV28 and TRBJ1-3; D is unclear. The V end was cut by 7 bases, the J end by 4 bases, with 17 bases between. The CDR3 covers 15 residues. From germline, CDR1 is MDHEN and CDR2 SYDVKM. The CDR3 here is CASIFSTRGGNTIYF. DNA for the CDR3: TGTGCCAGCATTTTTTCGACCCGAGGAGGAAACACCATATATTTT.

This rearrangement joins TRBV27 to TRBJ1-6; D not certain. V lost 3 bases and J 8 bases, leaving 14 bases between the germline ends. Germline-derived CDR1 and CDR2 are MNHEY and SMNVEV (reference sequence). The CDR3 runs 15 residues. The chain's CDR3 is CASSFNWQNDSPLHF. The CDR3 DNA follows: TGTGCCAGCAGTTTCAATTGGCAGAATGATTCACCCCTCCACTTT.

The J gene is TRBJ1-2, the V gene TRBV7-6, with a weak D call TRBD1 (5 bases). Germline CDR1 and CDR2: SGHVS and FNYEAQ. CDR3 length equals 15 residues. Trimming left V 4 bases short and J 0 bases short, with 12 bases between. As DNA, the CDR3 is TGTGCCAGCAGCTCCCTTGGGGGGGCTAACTATGGCTACACCTTC. Its translation is CASSSLGGANYGYTF.

CDR3 sequence (DNA): TGTGCCAGCAGCCTGACAGGCCATGAAGCTTTCTTT. Encoded protein: CASSLTGHEAFF. The rearrangement uses TRBV12-3 or TRBV12-4 and TRBJ1-1; weak D call: TRBD1 (6 bases). V was cut by 6 bases and J by 7 bases, with 12 bases left in between. CDR3 length: 12 amino acids.

The chain joins TRBV14 to TRBJ1-2, with unresolved D. CDR3 length equals 14 residues. With 8 bases removed from V and 5 bases from J, the gap between germline ends came to 18 bases. Germline CDR1 and CDR2: SGHDN and FVKESK. The CDR3 sequence: CASSGGSGPYGYTF. The CDR3 coding sequence is TGTGCCAGCTCCGGAGGAAGTGGTCCTTATGGCTACACCTTC.

V gene TRBV11-3 combines with J gene TRBJ1-3; unclear D gene. This CDR3 is 15 amino acids long. The germline gives CDR1 SGHNT, CDR2 YENEEA. V lost 1 base to trimming and J lost 4 bases, with 11 bases between them. The chain's CDR3 is CASSLGDTSGNTIYF. In nucleotides, the CDR3 is TGTGCCAGCAGCTTAGGGGATACCTCCGGAAACACCATATATTTT.

The CDR3 DNA is TGCAGCGTTGATGAGGGACCCGGGACAGCGATTAACTATGGCTACACCTTC. It yields the protein CSVDEGPGTAINYGYTF. This chain links TRBV29-1 with TRBJ1-2; 7 bases match TRBD1. Germline CDR1 reads SQVTM; CDR2 reads ANQGSEA. J gave up 1 base and V 3 bases, and 14 bases lay outside the gene matches. The CDR3 has 17 amino acids.

This clone has just one count. V gene TRBV27 combines with J gene TRBJ1-2; D gene ambiguous. Trimming took off 3 bases at V and 0 bases at J, with 11 bases between the two ends. The CDR3 covers 15 residues. The germline V gene encodes CDR1 MNHEY and CDR2 SMNVEV (reference sequence). CDR3 bases: TGTGCCAGCAGTTTTTCAAGACAAGCTAACTATGGCTACACCTTC. It codes for CASSFSRQANYGYTF.

V and J are TRBV19 and TRBJ1-2, with TRBD1 as a possible D gene (6 bases). Germline V gives CDR1 LNHDA, CDR2 SQIVND (reference sequence). The CDR3 is 15 amino acids. The V and J ends lost 5 bases and 3 bases respectively, with 16 bases between them. The CDR3 reads CASSVYRDSHYGYTF. The CDR3 nucleotides are TGTGCCAGTAGTGTATACAGGGATTCGCACTATGGCTACACCTTC.

This clone has just a few counts. CDR3 amino acids: CASSIRPASTEAFF. CDR3 bases: TGTGCCAGCAGCATCCGACCGGCGAGCACTGAAGCTTTCTTT. The V and J genes are TRBV7-9 and TRBJ1-1; D call uncertain. The CDR3 sequence is 14 residues long. CDR1 SEHNR and CDR2 FQNEAQ come from the germline V gene (reference sequence). V gave up 5 bases and J gave up 4 bases, with 14 bases separating them.

The V call is TRBV5-1, the J call TRBJ1-2; D remains unclear. The CDR3 totals 13 residues. The germline gives CDR1 SGHRS, CDR2 YFSETQ. Between the trimmed V and J ends, which lost 4 bases and 4 bases, there was a span of 11 bases. In nucleotides, the CDR3 is TGCGCCAGCAGCACCGGGAGCCCCTATGGCTACACCTTC. It codes for CASSTGSPYGYTF.

CDR3: CASSQRADSNQPQHF. The CDR3 nucleotides read TGTGCCAGCAGCCAGAGGGCCGATAGCAATCAGCCCCAGCATTTT. This chain uses TRBV4-2 with TRBJ1-5; no firm D call. The CDR3 loop spans 15 amino acids. Between the trimmed V and J ends, which lost 3 bases and 0 bases, there was a span of 9 bases. Per the germline V gene, CDR1 is LGHNA and CDR2 is YNFKEQ.

This clone was observed once. This sequence joins TRBV5-1 and TRBJ2-5; D may be TRBD2 (5 bases). Germline values: CDR1 SGHRS, CDR2 YFSETQ. There are 13 residues in the CDR3. V lost 5 bases to trimming and J lost 7 bases, with 15 bases between them. The CDR3 loop reads CASSIHEEATQYF. Written as DNA, the CDR3 is TGCGCCAGCAGTATTCATGAGGAGGCGACCCAGTACTTC.

This chain connects TRBV7-9 to TRBJ2-1; D may correspond to TRBD1 or TRBD2 (5 bases each). V dropped 5 bases and J dropped 9 bases, with 23 bases sitting between them. The germline V gene has CDR1 SEHNR and CDR2 FQNEAQ (reference sequence). The CDR3 extends over 16 amino acids. The CDR3 nucleotides are TGTGCCAGCAGCAAATACATTGGGGGTAACGTAGGTGAGCAGTTCTTC. It encodes CASSKYIGGNVGEQFF. The variable domain in full, completed from reference TRBV7-9 and TRBJ2-1, reads DTGVSQNPRHKITKRGQNVTFRCDPISEHNRLYWYRQTLGQGPEFLTYFQNEAQLEKSRLLSDRFSAERPKGSFSTLEIQRTEQGDSAMYLCASSKYIGGNVGEQFFGPGTRLTVL.

V is TRBV7-9 and J is TRBJ1-2; D is ambiguous. Trimming left V 10 bases short and J 0 bases short, with 6 bases between. Germline loops: CDR1 SEHNR, CDR2 FQNEAQ (reference sequence). The CDR3 runs 11 residues. CDR3 region: CAIDPNYGYTF. The DNA of the CDR3 is TGTGCCATCGATCCTAACTATGGCTACACCTTC.

This clone appeared a single time. The chain employs TRBV10-3 and TRBJ2-7; D is perhaps TRBD1 or TRBD2 (7 bases each). Germline CDR1 reads ENHRY; CDR2 reads SYGVKD. V lost 6 bases and J lost 10, with 25 bases in between. The CDR3 runs 15 residues. CDR3 nucleotide sequence: TGTGCCATCAGCGAAACCCTAAGACAGGGAGGGCCCCAGTACTTC. It translates to CAISETLRQGGPQYF.

CDR3 loop: CASSSQENTEAFF. CDR3 bases: TGTGCCAGCAGTTCACAGGAGAACACTGAAGCTTTCTTT. This chain uses TRBV27 with TRBJ1-1; tentatively, D is TRBD1 (5 bases). V lost 4 bases to trimming and J lost 1 base, with 7 bases between them. There are 13 residues in the CDR3. Germline V gene data show CDR1 as MNHEY and CDR2 as SMNVEV (reference sequence).